What follows are 13 T cell receptor beta chains derived from one specimen sequenced in a study of glioma-infiltrating T cells after dendritic cell vaccination. The method was immunoSEQ multiplex PCR; TCRdb's version includes in-frame clones alone and lacks a portion of them. The sample includes roughly 100,000 clones, more than 80% of them seen just once. Sequences were derived from blood, sampled before dendritic cell vaccination. These receptors all come from a human donor with glioblastoma.

The chain links TRBV18 to TRBJ2-3; a weak D match, TRBD1 (9 bases). Trimming took off 6 bases at V and 5 bases at J, with 15 bases between the two ends. Germline V gives CDR1 KGHSH, CDR2 LQKENI. The CDR3 loop spans 14 amino acids. For the CDR3, the DNA is TGTGCCAGCTCCGGGACAGGGACTAGAGATACGCAGTATTTT. This sequence encodes CASSGTGTRDTQYF.

J is TRBJ1-1 and V is TRBV4-1, with D maybe TRBD1 (5 bases). The CDR3 is 18 amino acids. The V gene's germline CDR1 is MGHRA and CDR2 YSYEKL. Trimming shortened V by 0 bases and J by 1 base, and 18 bases separated the two germline ends. CDR3 sequence reads: CASSQEDIGGGPNTEAFF. As DNA, the CDR3 is TGCGCCAGCAGCCAAGAGGATATTGGGGGAGGGCCGAACACTGAAGCTTTCTTT.

The genes are TRBV5-1 and TRBJ1-1, with D possibly matching TRBD1 (6 bases). The germline V gene encodes CDR1 SGHRS and CDR2 YFSETQ. The CDR3 consists of 15 residues. V was shortened by 0 bases and J by 11 bases, with 20 bases between the two germline ends. CDR3 loop: CASSLAEPTGPKAFF. CDR3 coding DNA: TGCGCCAGCAGCTTGGCCGAGCCGACAGGCCCAAAGGCTTTCTTT. Full variable domain (rest looked up from reference TRBV5-1 and TRBJ1-1): KAGVTQTPRYLIKTRGQQVTLSCSPISGHRSVSWYQQTPGQGLQFLFEYFSETQRNKGNFPGRFSGRQFSNSRSEMNVSTLELGDSALYLCASSLAEPTGPKAFFGQGTRLTVV.

The chain is built from TRBV30 and TRBJ2-7; D is unresolved. There are 15 residues in the CDR3. The V and J ends lost 2 bases and 3 bases respectively, with 17 bases between them. Germline V gives CDR1 GTSNPN, CDR2 SVGIG (reference sequence). The CDR3 region is CAWSWRDSKNYEQYF. The CDR3 nucleotides are TGTGCCTGGAGTTGGAGAGACTCGAAGAACTACGAGCAGTACTTC.

The chain employs TRBV7-2 and TRBJ2-7; D perhaps matches TRBD2 (5 bases). CDR3 size: 15 residues. CDR1 and CDR2 (germline): SGHTA, FQGNSA. V was trimmed by 4 bases and J by 3 bases, leaving 16 bases between them. The CDR3 DNA sequence: TGTGCCAGCAGCTCTACCTCCGGAGGCCACTACGAGCAGTACTTC. Translated, it gives CASSSTSGGHYEQYF. Filled out from reference TRBV7-2 and TRBJ2-7, the complete variable domain reads GAGVSQSPSNKVTEKGKDVELRCDPISGHTALYWYRQSLGQGLEFLIYFQGNSAPDKSGLPSDRFSAERTGGSVSTLTIQRTQQEDSAVYLCASSSTSGGHYEQYFGPGTRLTVT.

The gene calls are TRBV29-1 and TRBJ1-1; D not resolved. The V and J ends lost 6 bases and 5 bases respectively, with 16 bases between them. This CDR3 contains 13 residues. The germline CDR1 and CDR2 sequences are SQVTM and ANQGSEA. CDR3 protein: CSVVVDPGTEAFF. CDR3 bases: TGCAGCGTGGTAGTAGATCCCGGGACTGAAGCTTTCTTT.

The chain joins TRBV5-4 to TRBJ2-3; D is unresolved. The CDR3 has 13 residues. The germline V and J ends were trimmed by 4 bases and 11 bases, with 17 bases remaining between them. Germline V gene lookup returns CDR1 SGHNT and CDR2 YYREEE (reference sequence). This chain's CDR3 is CASSLVQEPKQYF. As DNA, the CDR3 is TGTGCCAGCAGCCTCGTTCAAGAGCCTAAGCAGTATTTT.

The chain joins TRBV4-1 to TRBJ2-3; TRBD1 aligns across 7 bases. The CDR3 covers 17 residues. After removal of 3 bases from V and 0 bases from J, the junction contained 9 bases not matched to a gene. Looked up from germline, CDR1 is MGHRA and CDR2 is YSYEKL. CDR3 sequence reads: CASSQAYRGLSTDTQYF. CDR3 nucleotide sequence: TGCGCCAGCAGCCAGGCATACAGGGGCCTTAGCACAGATACGCAGTATTTT.

V is TRBV6-5 and J is TRBJ2-7; TRBD2 might be the D (5 bases). CDR1 is MNHEY and CDR2 is SVGAGI in the germline V gene. The CDR3 runs 9 residues. The CDR3 sequence is CTRSYEQYF. The CDR3 DNA reads as TGTACTAGATCCTACGAGCAGTACTTC.

The J gene is TRBJ1-2, the V gene TRBV2, with D maybe TRBD1 (6 bases). The CDR3 extends over 15 amino acids. Trimming removed 6 bases at V and 0 bases at J, with 14 bases between. Germline values: CDR1 SNHLY, CDR2 FYNNEI. The DNA for the CDR3 is TGTGCCAGCAGCGAAAGGACAGTTACTAACTATGGCTACACCTTC. Translation gives CASSERTVTNYGYTF.

V usage is TRBV5-8 and J usage is TRBJ1-6, with a possible D match to TRBD1 (6 bases). The length of the CDR3 is 11 residues. Trimming took 4 bases from V and 10 from J, leaving 6 bases between them. Germline V gene lookup returns CDR1 SGHTS and CDR2 YDEGEE. CDR3 coding DNA: TGTGCCAGCAGCAGGGGGTCACCCCTCCACTTT. It encodes CASSRGSPLHF.

This clone has just a few counts. This chain uses TRBV11-3 with TRBJ2-3; 8 bases are shared with TRBD1. The ends lost 2 bases at V and 4 bases at J; junction bases unmatched: 8. CDR1 is SGHNT and CDR2 is YENEEA in the germline V gene. The CDR3 sequence is 16 residues long. This CDR3 is CASSLRADRVADTQYF. The CDR3 DNA follows: TGTGCCAGCAGCTTACGGGCGGACAGGGTAGCAGATACGCAGTATTTT. The full variable domain, completed using reference TRBV11-3 and TRBJ2-3, is EAGVVQSPRYKIIEKKQPVAFWCNPISGHNTLYWYLQNLGQGPELLIRYENEEAVDDSQLPKDRFSAERLKGVDSTLKIQPAELGDSAVYLCASSLRADRVADTQYFGPGTRLTVL.

The gene calls are TRBV18 and TRBJ1-6; TRBD1 matches at 7 bases. The CDR3 is 17 amino acids. Germline V lookup: CDR1 KGHSH, CDR2 LQKENI. V shed 3 bases, J shed 6 bases, and the junction held 11 bases outside the gene matches. The CDR3 is CASSPRQGGLGNSPLHF. The DNA for the CDR3 is TGTGCCAGCTCACCCCGACAGGGTGGTCTGGGTAATTCACCCCTCCACTTT.